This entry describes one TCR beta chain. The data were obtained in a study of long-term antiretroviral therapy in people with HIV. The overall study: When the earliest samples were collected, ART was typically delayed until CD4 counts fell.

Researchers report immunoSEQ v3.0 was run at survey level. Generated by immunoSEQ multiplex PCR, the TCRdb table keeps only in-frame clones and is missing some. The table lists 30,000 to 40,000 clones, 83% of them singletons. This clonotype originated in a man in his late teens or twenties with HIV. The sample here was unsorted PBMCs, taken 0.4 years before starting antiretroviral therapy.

This CDR3 reads CASSTAGRTGPNAEAFF. As DNA, the CDR3 is TGTGCCAGCAGCACTGCTGGTCGGACAGGGCCCAACGCTGAAGCTTTCTTT. The chain employs TRBV5-6 and TRBJ1-1; 8 bases fit TRBD1. Trimming took 4 bases from V and 6 from J; bases not matched to a gene: 17. Germline V gene sequence: CDR1 SGHDT, CDR2 YYEEEE. This CDR3 contains 17 residues.